Listed below are T cell receptor beta chains from one sample, sequenced in a study of PD-L1 blockade in urothelial cancer. Some clones are missing from TCRdb's copy, which holds only in-frame ones; the method was immunoSEQ multiplex PCR. The data contain 70,000 or so clones, approximately 88% of them singletons. Sequencing used PBMCs, obtained around atezolizumab (anti-PD-L1) treatment. The source of these receptors is a man between 60 and 75 years old with urothelial cancer. Both conserved end residues are part of each CDR3. The D gene is left open where the match is weak.

J gene	V gene	D gene	CDR3 DNA	CDR3 protein
TRBJ2-5	TRBV5-1	TRBD1	TGCGCCAGCAGCGGGACAGGGGGCAGTGAGACCCAGTACTTC	CASSGTGGSETQYF
TRBJ2-2	TRBV7-3	TRBD2	TGTGCCAGCAGCTCACTAGCGGCTCGGGGCACCGGGGAGCTGTTTTTT	CASSSLAARGTGELFF
TRBJ1-5	TRBV7-8	TRBD1	TGTGCCAGCAGTCCCGCCGGGACAGGCGCCATCAAGCCCCAGCATTTT	CASSPAGTGAIKPQHF
TRBJ1-2	TRBV11-3	-	TGTGCCAGCAGCTTAGAAGTCGGCAGGGGCCCTAGTGGCTATGGCTACACCTTC	CASSLEVGRGPSGYGYTF
TRBJ1-1	TRBV5-8	-	TGTGCCAGCACTCCCCGGGTGGGGGGATTGAACACTGAAGCTTTCTTT	CASTPRVGGLNTEAFF
TRBJ2-2	TRBV7-6	TRBD1	TGTGCCAGCAGCTTAGGAGGGACAGGGGGCCCCGGGGAGCTGTTTTTT	CASSLGGTGGPGELFF
TRBJ2-5	TRBV5-1	-	TGCGCCAGCAGCTTGGGGTCAGCCTCTTCGGGGGAGACCCAGTACTTC	CASSLGSASSGETQYF
TRBJ2-2	TRBV4-2	-	TGTGCCAGCAGCCCTGGTCTGTTGGGGGGGCCTAACACCGGGGAGCTGTTTTTT	CASSPGLLGGPNTGELFF
TRBJ2-3	TRBV30	-	TGTGCCTGGAGTCTGGGGGGGGCCTCGGGCGCAGATACGCAGTATTTT	CAWSLGGASGADTQYF
TRBJ2-1	TRBV7-2	TRBD2	TGTGCCAGCAGCCCCCAGAGCGGGAGGGGCTCCTACAATGAGCAGTTCTTC	CASSPQSGRGSYNEQFF
TRBJ1-5	TRBV2	-	TGTGCCAGCAGTCGACCTGCGGACAGTCAATTTCTTAGCAATCAGCCCCAGCATTTT	CASSRPADSQFLSNQPQHF
TRBJ2-3	TRBV19	-	TGTGCCAGTAGTTCAGCTAGTGACTATACAGATACGCAGTATTTT	CASSSASDYTDTQYF
TRBJ2-2	TRBV4-3	-	TGCGCCAGCCGCTACGTAACTGGAGACACCGGGGAGCTGTTTTTT	CASRYVTGDTGELFF
TRBJ2-5	TRBV5-1	TRBD2	TGCGCCAGCAGCCCGGGTGTTGCAGCGGGGGGTCAAGAGACCCAGTACTTC	CASSPGVAAGGQETQYF